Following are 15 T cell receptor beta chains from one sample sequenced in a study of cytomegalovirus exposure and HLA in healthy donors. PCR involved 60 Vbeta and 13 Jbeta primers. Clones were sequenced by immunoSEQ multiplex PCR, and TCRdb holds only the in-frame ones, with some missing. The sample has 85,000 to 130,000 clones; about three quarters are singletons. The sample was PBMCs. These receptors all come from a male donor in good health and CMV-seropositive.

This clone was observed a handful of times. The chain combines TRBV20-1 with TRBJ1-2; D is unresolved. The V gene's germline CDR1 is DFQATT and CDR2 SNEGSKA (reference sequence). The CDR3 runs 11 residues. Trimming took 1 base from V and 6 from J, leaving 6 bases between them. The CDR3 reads CSARVFDGYTF. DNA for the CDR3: TGCAGTGCTAGAGTCTTCGATGGCTACACCTTC.

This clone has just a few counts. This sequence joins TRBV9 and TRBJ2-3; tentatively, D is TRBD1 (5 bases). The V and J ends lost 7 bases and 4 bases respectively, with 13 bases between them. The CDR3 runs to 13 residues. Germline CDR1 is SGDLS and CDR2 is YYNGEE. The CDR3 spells CASGAPASDTQYF. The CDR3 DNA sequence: TGTGCCAGCGGGGCACCCGCTTCAGATACGCAGTATTTT.

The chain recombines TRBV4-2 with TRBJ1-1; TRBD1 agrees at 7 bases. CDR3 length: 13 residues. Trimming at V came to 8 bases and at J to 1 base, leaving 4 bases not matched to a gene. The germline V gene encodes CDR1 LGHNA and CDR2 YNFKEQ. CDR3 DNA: TGTGCCAGCTCAACAGGGGAGAACACTGAAGCTTTCTTT. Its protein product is CASSTGENTEAFF.

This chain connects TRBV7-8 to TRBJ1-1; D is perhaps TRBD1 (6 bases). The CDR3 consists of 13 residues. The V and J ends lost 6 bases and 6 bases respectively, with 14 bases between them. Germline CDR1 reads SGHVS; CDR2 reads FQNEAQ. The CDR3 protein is CASRGTGMAEAFF. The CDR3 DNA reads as TGTGCCAGCAGGGGTACAGGGATGGCTGAAGCTTTCTTT.

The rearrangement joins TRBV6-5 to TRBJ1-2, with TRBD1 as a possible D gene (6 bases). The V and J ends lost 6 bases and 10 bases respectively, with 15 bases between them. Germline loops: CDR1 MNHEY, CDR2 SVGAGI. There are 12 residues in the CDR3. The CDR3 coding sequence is TGTGCCAGCAGAAGCCAGGGACACCACTACACCTTC. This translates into CASRSQGHHYTF.

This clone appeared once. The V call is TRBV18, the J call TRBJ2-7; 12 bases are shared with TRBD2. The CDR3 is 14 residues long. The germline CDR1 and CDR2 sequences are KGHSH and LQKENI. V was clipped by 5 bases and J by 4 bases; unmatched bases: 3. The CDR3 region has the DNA TGTGCCAGCTCAGCTAGCGGGGGGGGATACGAGCAGTACTTC. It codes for CASSASGGGYEQYF.

The CDR3 DNA is TGTGCCAGCAGCCCGCAGGGAAACTCCTACAATGAGCAGTTCTTC. It encodes CASSPQGNSYNEQFF. This chain uses TRBV5-4 with TRBJ2-1, with D maybe TRBD1 (5 bases). This CDR3 comprises 15 residues. The V end lost 4 bases, the J end lost 0 bases, and 11 bases lay between the germline ends. Germline lookup yields CDR1 SGHNT and CDR2 YYREEE (reference sequence).

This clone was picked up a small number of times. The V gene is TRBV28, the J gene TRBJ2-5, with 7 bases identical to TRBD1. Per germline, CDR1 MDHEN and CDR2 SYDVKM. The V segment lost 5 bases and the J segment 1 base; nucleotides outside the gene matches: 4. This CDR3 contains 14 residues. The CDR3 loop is CASSVSGGQETQYF. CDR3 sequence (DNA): TGTGCCAGCAGTGTATCAGGGGGCCAAGAGACCCAGTACTTC.

The CDR3, as DNA: TGTGCCAGCAGAGCCAGGGGGACTAATTCACCCCTCCACTTT. As protein: CASRARGTNSPLHF. The chain recombines TRBV2 with TRBJ1-6, with 7 bases lining up with TRBD1. The V segment lost 6 bases and the J segment 6 bases; nucleotides outside the gene matches: 5. This CDR3 has 14 amino acids. Per germline, CDR1 SNHLY and CDR2 FYNNEI. The full variable domain, its missing parts supplied by reference TRBV2 and TRBJ1-6, is EPEVTQTPSHQVTQMGQEVILRCVPISNHLYFYWYRQILGQKVEFLVSFYNNEISEKSEIFDDQFSVERPDGSNFTLKIRSTKLEDSAMYFCASRARGTNSPLHFGNGTRLTVT.

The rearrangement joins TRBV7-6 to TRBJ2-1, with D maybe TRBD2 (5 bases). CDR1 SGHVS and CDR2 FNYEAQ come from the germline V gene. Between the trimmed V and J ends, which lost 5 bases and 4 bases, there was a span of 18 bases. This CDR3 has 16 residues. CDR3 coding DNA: TGTGCCAGCAGCCCCCACCCGGGGAACATATACAATGAGCAGTTCTTC. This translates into CASSPHPGNIYNEQFF.

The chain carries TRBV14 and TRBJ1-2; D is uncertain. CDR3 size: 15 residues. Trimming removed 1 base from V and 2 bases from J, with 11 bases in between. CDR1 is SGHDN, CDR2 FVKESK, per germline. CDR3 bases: TGTGCCAGCAGCCAAGGTGTACTTGTAAACTATGGCTACACCTTC. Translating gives CASSQGVLVNYGYTF.

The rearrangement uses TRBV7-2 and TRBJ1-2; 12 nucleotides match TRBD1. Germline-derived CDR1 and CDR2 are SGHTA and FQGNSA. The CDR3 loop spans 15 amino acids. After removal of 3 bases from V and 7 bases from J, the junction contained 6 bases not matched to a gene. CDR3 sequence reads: CASSLPGQGAFGYTF. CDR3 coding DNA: TGTGCCAGCAGCTTGCCGGGACAGGGGGCTTTTGGCTACACCTTC.

The DNA of the CDR3 is TGTGCCAGCAGCTCCCGTCCCTACGAGCAGTACTTC. Translating it yields CASSSRPYEQYF. This chain uses TRBV7-9 with TRBJ2-7; D not resolved. The length of the CDR3 is 12 residues. Trimming removed 4 bases from V and 2 bases from J, with 6 bases in between. CDR1 and CDR2 from the germline V gene are SEHNR and FQNEAQ (reference sequence). The full variable domain, completed using reference TRBV7-9 and TRBJ2-7, is DTGVSQNPRHKITKRGQNVTFRCDPISEHNRLYWYRQTLGQGPEFLTYFQNEAQLEKSRLLSDRFSAERPKGSFSTLEIQRTEQGDSAMYLCASSSRPYEQYFGPGTRLTVT.

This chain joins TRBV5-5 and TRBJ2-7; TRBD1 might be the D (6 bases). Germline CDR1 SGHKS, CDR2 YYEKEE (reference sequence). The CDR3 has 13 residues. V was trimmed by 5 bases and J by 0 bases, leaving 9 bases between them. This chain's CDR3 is CASRTGSSYEQYF. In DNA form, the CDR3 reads TGTGCCAGCAGAACAGGGTCCTCCTACGAGCAGTACTTC.

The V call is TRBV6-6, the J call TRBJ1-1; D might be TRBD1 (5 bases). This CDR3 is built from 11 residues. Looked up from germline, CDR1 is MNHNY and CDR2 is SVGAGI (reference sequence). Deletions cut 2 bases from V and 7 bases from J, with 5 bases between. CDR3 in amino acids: CASSYDSEAFF. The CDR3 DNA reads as TGTGCCAGCAGTTACGACAGTGAAGCTTTCTTT.